Below are 17 T cell receptor beta chains sequenced from a single sample in a study of OX40 agonist ivuxolimab in advanced cancers. Here immunoSEQ multiplex PCR was the method, and the copy in TCRdb shows in-frame clones only, minus some. The table shows more than 55,000 clones, with more than 70% occurring only once. Source: CD4+ or CD8+ T cells sorted from blood, taken in a trial of the OX40 agonist ivuxolimab. Source of these receptors: an adult with an advanced solid tumor such as melanoma, head and neck, liver or kidney cancer.

CDR3 DNA: TGTGCCAGCTCACCCCAGCGGGGGGGCTACGGGGAGCTGTTTTTT. This codes for CASSPQRGGYGELFF. This chain connects TRBV18 to TRBJ2-2; TRBD2 matches at 10 bases. The CDR3 totals 15 residues. The V and J ends lost 3 bases and 7 bases, in that order; junction bases with no gene match: 5. CDR1 and CDR2 from the germline V gene are KGHSH and LQKENI.

The chain links TRBV6-1 to TRBJ2-3, with TRBD2 matching 10 bases. V lost 3 bases and J lost 0; bases outside the gene matches: 3. This CDR3 is built from 16 residues. In germline, CDR1 is MNHNS, CDR2 SASEGT. CDR3 residues: CASSDLAGASTDTQYF. In DNA, the CDR3 is TGTGCCAGCAGTGATCTAGCGGGGGCTAGCACAGATACGCAGTATTTT.

The chain couples TRBV30 to TRBJ1-2; D may be TRBD1 (6 bases). The CDR3 extends over 14 amino acids. Germline assignment: CDR1 GTSNPN and CDR2 SVGIG (reference sequence). V shed 2 bases and J shed 4 bases, with 14 bases lying between them. CDR3 DNA sequence: TGTGCCTGGAGTACAGGGATGGGAGCCTATGGCTACACCTTC. It encodes CAWSTGMGAYGYTF. Filled out from reference TRBV30 and TRBJ1-2, the complete variable domain reads SQTIHQWPATLVQPVGSPLSLECTVEGTSNPNLYWYRQAAGRGLQLLFYSVGIGQISSEVPQNLSASRPQDRQFILSSKKLLLSDSGFYLCAWSTGMGAYGYTFGSGTRLTVV.

The J gene is TRBJ1-4, the V gene TRBV5-1, with D possibly TRBD1 on 6 matching bases. The ends were cut back, 4 bases at V and 0 bases at J, with 10 bases in the middle. The CDR3 is 15 amino acids. The germline CDR1 and CDR2 sequences are SGHRS and YFSETQ. For the CDR3, the DNA is TGCGCCAGCAGCCCCGGGACACCAACTAATGAAAAACTGTTTTTT. This translates into CASSPGTPTNEKLFF.

The chain employs TRBV4-2 and TRBJ1-1, with D perhaps TRBD1 (6 bases). Germline loops: CDR1 LGHNA, CDR2 YNFKEQ. The CDR3 sequence is 14 residues long. Deletions cut 0 bases from V and 14 bases from J, with 19 bases between. CDR3 in amino acids: CASSQDGGRGGGFF. The CDR3 bases are TGTGCCAGCAGCCAAGATGGAGGCAGAGGCGGGGGCTTCTTT.

V is TRBV7-9 and J is TRBJ2-2; tentative D call: TRBD2 (6 bases). The CDR3 runs to 14 residues. Germline V gives CDR1 SEHNR, CDR2 FQNEAQ (reference sequence). The V and J ends lost 11 bases and 7 bases respectively, with 20 bases between them. CDR3 region: CAGWPGGRGGELFF. CDR3 in DNA: TGTGCCGGCTGGCCCGGGGGACGAGGCGGGGAGCTGTTTTTT.

The V call is TRBV6-5, the J call TRBJ2-5, with D perhaps TRBD1 (5 bases). CDR1 and CDR2 (germline): MNHEY, SVGAGI. The CDR3 is made up of 13 amino acids. The V gene lost 2 bases and the J gene lost 1 base, with 5 bases spanning the gap. CDR3: CASSYDSQETQYF. For the CDR3, the DNA is TGTGCCAGCAGTTACGACAGCCAAGAGACCCAGTACTTC.

V gene TRBV6-5 combines with J gene TRBJ1-1, with 10 bases identical to TRBD1. The CDR3 has 14 residues. Unmatched junction bases numbered 2, after V lost 5 bases and J lost 2 bases. Germline V CDR1 and CDR2: MNHEY, SVGAGI. The CDR3 spells CASSDRGPNTEAFF. The CDR3 DNA follows: TGTGCCAGCAGTGACAGGGGGCCTAACACTGAAGCTTTCTTT.

The gene calls are TRBV7-2 and TRBJ2-1; D not resolved. Trimming removed 2 bases from V and 10 bases from J, with 18 bases in between. CDR3 length: 15 amino acids. Germline V lookup: CDR1 SGHTA, CDR2 FQGNSA. The CDR3 DNA reads TGTGCCAGCAGCTTATCCCTGGGGATTGTCTCCGAGCAGTTCTTC. It encodes CASSLSLGIVSEQFF.

V gene TRBV7-6 combines with J gene TRBJ2-7; maybe TRBD2 (6 bases). In germline, CDR1 is SGHVS, CDR2 FNYEAQ. This CDR3 region has 15 residues. Deletions cut 0 bases from V and 2 bases from J, with 11 bases between. CDR3 coding DNA: TGTGCCAGCAGCTTAGCGGCTAGCGCGGCCTACGAGCAGTACTTC. It codes for CASSLAASAAYEQYF. The variable domain in full, with the rest retrieved from reference TRBV7-6 and TRBJ2-7, is GAGVSQSPRYKVTKRGQDVALRCDPISGHVSLYWYRQALGQGPEFLTYFNYEAQQDKSGLPNDRFSAERPEGSISTLTIQRTEQRDSAMYRCASSLAASAAYEQYFGPGTRLTVT.

The genes are TRBV18 and TRBJ2-2; unclear D gene. V was trimmed by 2 bases and J by 3 bases, leaving 10 bases between them. Germline lookup yields CDR1 KGHSH and CDR2 LQKENI. The CDR3 is 15 residues long. CDR3 coding DNA: TGTGCCAGCTCACCATTGGGTTTGGACACCGGGGAGCTGTTTTTT. It translates to CASSPLGLDTGELFF.

This clone has just one count. This chain joins TRBV5-8 and TRBJ1-2, with unresolved D. Germline V gene sequence: CDR1 SGHTS, CDR2 YDEGEE. Trimming pared 4 bases from V and 8 bases from J, leaving 27 bases between. CDR3 length: 17 residues. The DNA for the CDR3 is TGTGCCAGCAGCCAGCTTGATATTGTGGCGGGGTTTGGCGGCTACACCTTC. Protein product: CASSQLDIVAGFGGYTF.

The chain has TRBV9 and TRBJ2-2; D is undetermined. Germline loops: CDR1 SGDLS, CDR2 YYNGEE. V gave up 4 bases and J gave up 0 bases, with 7 bases separating them. This CDR3 is 14 amino acids long. The CDR3 DNA is TGTGCCAGCAGCCCACAGACGAACACCGGGGAGCTGTTTTTT. This codes for CASSPQTNTGELFF.

CDR3 loop: CASSSLGDAEAFF. In nucleotides, the CDR3 is TGCGCCAGCAGTTCCCTCGGGGATGCTGAAGCTTTCTTT. J is TRBJ1-1 and V is TRBV5-1; D remains unclear. The CDR3 is made up of 13 amino acids. The V and J ends lost 5 bases and 6 bases respectively, with 14 bases between them. In germline, CDR1 is SGHRS, CDR2 YFSETQ.

The V and J genes are TRBV4-3 and TRBJ1-2, with D hard to call. Trimming cost V 5 bases and J 7 bases, with 14 bases left between them. The CDR3 is 13 residues long. CDR1 and CDR2 from the germline V gene are LGHNA and YSLEER. The CDR3 is CASSFDISGGYTF. In DNA, the CDR3 is TGCGCCAGCAGCTTCGACATCTCCGGTGGCTACACCTTC.

This chain uses TRBV11-2 with TRBJ1-4, with D maybe TRBD1 (6 bases). Per the germline V gene, CDR1 is SGHAT and CDR2 is FQNNGV. Trimming pared 1 base from V and 8 bases from J, leaving 20 bases between. The CDR3 spans 17 residues. Written as DNA, the CDR3 is TGTGCCAGCAGCTTAGCAGGGAACAGGGTGTCAGGCGAAAAACTGTTTTTT. This sequence encodes CASSLAGNRVSGEKLFF.

The genes are TRBV11-1 and TRBJ2-7; 9 bases fit TRBD1. The V and J ends lost 3 bases and 4 bases, in that order; junction bases with no gene match: 7. Looked up from germline, CDR1 is SGHAT and CDR2 is FQDESV (reference sequence). The CDR3 is 15 amino acids. The CDR3 is CASSLDRTGDYEQYF. CDR3 bases: TGTGCCAGCAGCTTGGATCGGACAGGGGATTACGAGCAGTACTTC. The full variable domain, in which reference TRBV11-1 and TRBJ2-7 provide the parts outside the CDR3, is EAEVAQSPRYKITEKSQAVAFWCDPISGHATLYWYRQILGQGPELLVQFQDESVVDDSQLPKDRFSAERLKGVDSTLKIQPAELGDSAMYLCASSLDRTGDYEQYFGPGTRLTVT.